What follows are 26 T cell receptor beta chains derived from one specimen sequenced in a study of control samples from healthy donors and cancer patients. Clones were read by immunoSEQ multiplex PCR, and TCRdb kept only the in-frame ones, dropping some. The data hold some 67,000 clones, with about 87% observed a single time. Sequences were obtained from PBMCs. The receptors were gathered from a woman in her forties or fifties with head and neck cancer.

V gene TRBV6-4 combines with J gene TRBJ2-3, with TRBD2 matching over 8 bases. The length of the CDR3 is 16 residues. CDR1 and CDR2 from the germline V gene are MRHNA and SNTAGT. The trim removed 2 bases at V and 2 bases at J, leaving 6 bases unmatched. Here the CDR3 DNA reads TGTGCCAGCAGTGACGGCGGGGGGATGTCCACAGATACGCAGTATTTT. This codes for CASSDGGGMSTDTQYF.

In this sample, this clone turned up a few times. The chain couples TRBV29-1 to TRBJ2-1; maybe TRBD2 (5 bases). The CDR3 consists of 15 residues. V shed 0 bases and J shed 9 bases, with 18 bases lying between them. From germline, CDR1 is SQVTM and CDR2 ANQGSEA. The CDR3 DNA is TGCAGCGTTGAAGAGGTCGCGAAGGCAAGCGGTGAGCAGTTCTTC. Amino acid sequence: CSVEEVAKASGEQFF.

The chain is built from TRBV15 and TRBJ2-2; unclear D gene. The CDR3 sequence is 13 residues long. Germline CDR1 is LNHNV and CDR2 is YYDKDF (reference sequence). Trimming removed 0 bases at V and 7 bases at J, with 6 bases between. CDR3 region: CATSRERSGELFF. The CDR3 coding sequence is TGTGCCACCAGCAGAGAAAGGAGCGGGGAGCTGTTTTTT.

The V and J genes are TRBV29-1 and TRBJ1-1, with D perhaps matching TRBD1 (6 bases). Between the trimmed V and J ends, which lost 8 bases and 4 bases, there was a span of 11 bases. This CDR3 contains 11 residues. CDR1 is SQVTM and CDR2 is ANQGSEA in the germline V gene. In DNA form, the CDR3 reads TGCAGCTCCCAGGACAGCACTGAAGCTTTCTTT. Its translation: CSSQDSTEAFF.

The V gene is TRBV11-2, the J gene TRBJ2-6, with unresolved D. Germline loops: CDR1 SGHAT, CDR2 FQNNGV. The CDR3 sequence is 16 residues long. V was pared by 3 bases and J by 0 bases, with 9 bases between. For the CDR3, the DNA is TGTGCCAGCAGCTTGAATGTGGTCTCTGGGGCCAACGTCCTGACTTTC. This encodes CASSLNVVSGANVLTF.

The genes are TRBV5-4 and TRBJ1-6; D gene ambiguous. This CDR3 has 13 residues. Germline V CDR1 and CDR2: SGHNT, YYREEE (reference sequence). Trimming took 3 bases from V and 9 from J, leaving 10 bases between them. CDR3 amino acids: CASSSPGGSPLHF. CDR3 coding DNA: TGTGCCAGCAGCTCTCCGGGAGGTTCACCCCTCCACTTT.

The chain uses TRBV7-7 and TRBJ2-2; no clear D. There are 13 residues in the CDR3. The germline V and J ends were trimmed by 1 base and 7 bases, with 7 bases remaining between them. Germline V lookup: CDR1 SSHAT, CDR2 FNYEAQ (reference sequence). The DNA of the CDR3 is TGTGCCAGCAGCTTAGGAGGCCGCGGGGAGCTGTTTTTT. Protein: CASSLGGRGELFF.

The table lists this clone with a count of one. This chain connects TRBV6-5 to TRBJ2-3; 10 nucleotides align to TRBD2. Germline lookup yields CDR1 MNHEY and CDR2 SVGAGI. With V trimmed by 8 bases and J by 4 bases, 6 bases remained unmatched. The CDR3 sequence is 14 residues long. DNA for the CDR3: TGTGCCAGCGGGAAAGCGGGGGGGCCAGATACGCAGTATTTT. Translated, it gives CASGKAGGPDTQYF.

There are a few counts of this clone. V is TRBV3-1 (or the pseudogene TRBV3-2) and J is TRBJ1-5, with D tentatively TRBD1 (6 bases). The V and J ends lost 3 bases and 6 bases respectively, with 12 bases between them. Germline lookup yields CDR1 LGHDT and CDR2 YNNKEL (reference sequence). The CDR3 runs 14 residues. Here the CDR3 DNA reads TGTGCCAGCAGCCAGGGGCAGACAGGTCAGCCCCAGCATTTT. This codes for CASSQGQTGQPQHF.

The count of this clone is one. The V gene is TRBV7-3, the J gene TRBJ1-1, with 7 bases matching TRBD1. The CDR3 has 17 residues. The trim removed 5 bases at V and 5 bases at J, leaving 17 bases unmatched. Germline-derived CDR1 and CDR2 are SGHTA and FQGTGA. The CDR3 DNA follows: TGTGCCAGCAGCCGAGGACCAACAGGGGTTCGGCGGACTGAAGCTTTCTTT. Protein: CASSRGPTGVRRTEAFF.

This CDR3 is CASSISGLPRGKLFF. The CDR3 DNA is TGTGCCAGTAGTATATCGGGGTTACCCCGGGGAAAACTGTTTTTT. The chain links TRBV19 to TRBJ1-4; D uncertain. Trimming cost V 2 bases and J 10 bases, with 17 bases left between them. Germline-derived CDR1 and CDR2 are LNHDA and SQIVND (reference sequence). The CDR3 is 15 residues long.

J is TRBJ1-1 and V is TRBV18, with 7 bases fitting TRBD1. The CDR3 is made up of 13 amino acids. Trimming at V came to 3 bases and at J to 4 bases, leaving 2 bases not matched to a gene. The germline gives CDR1 KGHSH, CDR2 LQKENI. Here the CDR3 reads CASSPGTATEAFF. In DNA, the CDR3 is TGTGCCAGCTCACCTGGGACAGCCACTGAAGCTTTCTTT.

The chain uses TRBV5-8 and TRBJ1-5; tentative D call: TRBD1 (5 bases). This CDR3 comprises 16 residues. Germline V gene lookup returns CDR1 SGHTS and CDR2 YDEGEE. Trimming stripped 4 bases from V and 0 bases from J, with 14 bases between. The DNA for the CDR3 is TGTGCCAGCAGCCCAGGGAGGGTTCTTAGCAATCAGCCCCAGCATTTT. Amino acid sequence: CASSPGRVLSNQPQHF. Combining the CDR3 with reference TRBV5-8 and TRBJ1-5 gives the whole variable domain EAGVTQSPTHLIKTRGQQATLRCSPISGHTSVYWYQQALGLGLQFLLWYDEGEERNRGNFPPRFSGRQFPNYSSELNVNALELEDSALYLCASSPGRVLSNQPQHFGDGTRLSIL.

This chain links TRBV19 with TRBJ2-2; 10 bases line up with TRBD2. CDR3 length: 18 amino acids. V dropped 11 bases and J dropped 3; count of bases not matched to a gene: 18. Per the germline V gene, CDR1 is LNHDA and CDR2 is SQIVND (reference sequence). In DNA, the CDR3 is TGTGCCCGCCGGGGGGGGCCTAGCGGGGGCTGGGACACCGGGGAGCTGTTTTTT. It translates to CARRGGPSGGWDTGELFF.

The chain couples TRBV7-2 to TRBJ1-1; TRBD1 agrees at 9 bases. V dropped 1 base and J dropped 4; count of bases not matched to a gene: 7. There are 16 residues in the CDR3. Germline V gene lookup returns CDR1 SGHTA and CDR2 FQGNSA. This CDR3 reads CASSLGTGGSSTEAFF. CDR3 nucleotides: TGTGCCAGCAGCTTAGGAACAGGGGGCTCGAGCACTGAAGCTTTCTTT.

The rearrangement joins TRBV6-1 to TRBJ2-4; TRBD2 matches at 15 bases. This CDR3 is built from 18 residues. Germline CDR1 is MNHNS and CDR2 is SASEGT. Trimming cost V 4 bases and J 0 bases; bases outside gene matches: 4. The CDR3 DNA reads TGTGCCAGCAGTGGGACTAGCGGGGGGGTCTTAGCCAAAAACATTCAGTACTTC. This translates into CASSGTSGGVLAKNIQYF.

This chain connects TRBV7-2 to TRBJ1-4; D is possibly TRBD1 (6 bases). Germline values: CDR1 SGHTA, CDR2 FQGNSA. The ends were cut back, 6 bases at V and 4 bases at J, with 15 bases in the middle. The CDR3 totals 15 residues. This CDR3 reads CASSKTGPGNEKLFF. The CDR3 DNA follows: TGTGCCAGCAGTAAGACAGGTCCGGGTAATGAAAAACTGTTTTTT.

The rearrangement links TRBV14 to TRBJ1-1; D possibly corresponds to TRBD1 (5 bases). With 4 bases removed from V and 2 bases from J, the gap between germline ends came to 14 bases. CDR1 is SGHDN and CDR2 is FVKESK in the germline V gene. This CDR3 contains 15 residues. The CDR3, as DNA: TGTGCCAGCAGCCTTCGTATGGGGGAAAACACTGAAGCTTTCTTT. Translating gives CASSLRMGENTEAFF.

V and J are TRBV30 and TRBJ1-2; tentative D call: TRBD1 (6 bases). CDR1 and CDR2 (germline): GTSNPN, SVGIG (reference sequence). This CDR3 spans 12 amino acids. Trimming left V 4 bases short and J 0 bases short, with 6 bases between. Here the CDR3 reads CAWKGANYGYTF. The CDR3 DNA reads TGTGCCTGGAAGGGGGCTAACTATGGCTACACCTTC.

The chain employs TRBV28 and TRBJ1-4; 8 bases map to TRBD1. The junction had 4 bases not matched to a gene; V was cut back by 6 bases and J by 1 base. The length of the CDR3 is 15 residues. CDR1 is MDHEN and CDR2 is SYDVKM in the germline V gene. CDR3 nucleotide sequence: TGTGCCAGCAGCCGTGGGACAGGAACTAATGAAAAACTGTTTTTT. Amino acid sequence: CASSRGTGTNEKLFF. The full variable domain, in which reference TRBV28 and TRBJ1-4 provide the parts outside the CDR3, is DVKVTQSSRYLVKRTGEKVFLECVQDMDHENMFWYRQDPGLGLRLIYFSYDVKMKEKGDIPEGYSVSREKKERFSLILESASTNQTSMYLCASSRGTGTNEKLFFGSGTQLSVL.

The genes are TRBV3-1 (or the pseudogene TRBV3-2) and TRBJ1-1; D might be TRBD1 (6 bases). The CDR3 totals 14 residues. Trimming took off 1 base at V and 4 bases at J, with 10 bases between the two ends. Germline V gene data show CDR1 as LGHDT and CDR2 as YNNKEL (reference sequence). The CDR3 region is CASSQAVGGTEAFF. CDR3 sequence (DNA): TGTGCCAGCAGCCAAGCGGTAGGGGGCACTGAAGCTTTCTTT.

The rearrangement links TRBV19 to TRBJ1-5; 8 bases match TRBD1. J was trimmed by 4 bases and V by 5 bases; bases with no gene match: 10. The germline V gene encodes CDR1 LNHDA and CDR2 SQIVND (reference sequence). This CDR3 spans 16 amino acids. CDR3 sequence: CASSPLWTGPNQPQHF. The DNA for the CDR3 is TGTGCCAGTAGTCCCTTATGGACAGGGCCTAATCAGCCCCAGCATTTT. The full variable domain, rest sourced from reference TRBV19 and TRBJ1-5, is DGGITQSPKYLFRKEGQNVTLSCEQNLNHDAMYWYRQDPGQGLRLIYYSQIVNDFQKGDIAEGYSVSREKKESFPLTVTSAQKNPTAFYLCASSPLWTGPNQPQHFGDGTRLSIL.

The chain combines TRBV27 with TRBJ2-7; D unresolved. This CDR3 is built from 14 residues. The germline CDR1 and CDR2 sequences are MNHEY and SMNVEV (reference sequence). Trimming removed 0 bases at V and 0 bases at J, with 6 bases between. CDR3 sequence reads: CASSLSGSSYEQYF. The CDR3 region has the DNA TGTGCCAGCAGTTTATCGGGAAGCTCCTACGAGCAGTACTTC.

CDR3 in amino acids: CASSSIGHTEAFF. CDR3 nucleotide sequence: TGTGCCAGCAGTTCTATCGGGCACACTGAAGCTTTCTTT. The chain recombines TRBV27 with TRBJ1-1; D gene unclear. This CDR3 is built from 13 residues. Germline V lookup: CDR1 MNHEY, CDR2 SMNVEV (reference sequence). V was pared by 4 bases and J by 3 bases, with 9 bases between.

The chain links TRBV9 to TRBJ2-1; D may be TRBD1 (6 bases). The CDR3 consists of 17 residues. Germline-derived CDR1 and CDR2 are SGDLS and YYNGEE. The germline V and J ends were trimmed by 4 bases and 2 bases, with 19 bases remaining between them. The CDR3 region is CASSRYPGTSAYNEQFF. The CDR3 DNA reads as TGTGCCAGCAGCAGATACCCCGGGACATCAGCCTACAATGAGCAGTTCTTC.

V gene TRBV15 combines with J gene TRBJ2-7; 11 nucleotides align to TRBD1. The V and J ends lost 0 bases and 5 bases, in that order; junction bases with no gene match: 12. The germline CDR1 and CDR2 sequences are LNHNV and YYDKDF (reference sequence). The CDR3 contains 18 residues. CDR3 nucleotides: TGTGCCACCAGCAGAGATTATACAGGACAGGGGGCGCGAAACGAGCAGTACTTC. Protein sequence: CATSRDYTGQGARNEQYF.